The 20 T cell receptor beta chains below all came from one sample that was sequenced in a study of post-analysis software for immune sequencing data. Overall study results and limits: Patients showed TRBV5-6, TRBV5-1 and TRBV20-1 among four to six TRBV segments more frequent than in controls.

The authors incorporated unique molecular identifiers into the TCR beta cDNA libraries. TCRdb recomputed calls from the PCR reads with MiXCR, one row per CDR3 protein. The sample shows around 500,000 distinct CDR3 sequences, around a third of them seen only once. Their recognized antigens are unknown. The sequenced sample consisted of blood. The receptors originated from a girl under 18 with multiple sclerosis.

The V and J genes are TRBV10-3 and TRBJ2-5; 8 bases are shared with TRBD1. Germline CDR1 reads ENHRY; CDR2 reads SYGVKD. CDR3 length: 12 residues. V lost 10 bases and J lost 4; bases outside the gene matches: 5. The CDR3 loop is CATTGTGETQYF. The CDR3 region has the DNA TGTGCCACCACTGGGACAGGAGAGACCCAGTACTTC.

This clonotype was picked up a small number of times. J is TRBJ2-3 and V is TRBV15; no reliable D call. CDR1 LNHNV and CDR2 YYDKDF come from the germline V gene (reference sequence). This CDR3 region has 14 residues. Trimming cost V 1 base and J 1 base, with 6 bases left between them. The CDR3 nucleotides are TGTGCCACCAGCAGAGGAAGGGGCACAGATACGCAGTATTTT. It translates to CATSRGRGTDTQYF.

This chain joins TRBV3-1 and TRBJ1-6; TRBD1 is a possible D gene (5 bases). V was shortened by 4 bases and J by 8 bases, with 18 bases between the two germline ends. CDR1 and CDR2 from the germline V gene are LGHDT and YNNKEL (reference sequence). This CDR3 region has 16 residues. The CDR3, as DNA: TGTGCCAGCAGCCTCCCGAGGGACTATCGGGATTCACCCCTCCACTTT. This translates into CASSLPRDYRDSPLHF.

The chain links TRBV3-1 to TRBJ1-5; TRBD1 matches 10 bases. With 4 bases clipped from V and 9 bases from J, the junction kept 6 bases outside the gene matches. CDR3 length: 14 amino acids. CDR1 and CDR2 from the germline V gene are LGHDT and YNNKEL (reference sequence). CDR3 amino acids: CASSPGTGAWPQHF. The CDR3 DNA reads TGTGCCAGCAGCCCCGGGACAGGGGCCTGGCCCCAGCATTTT.

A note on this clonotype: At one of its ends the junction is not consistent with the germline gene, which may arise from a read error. The CDR3 reads CSVQFFEQGARSLNTGAFF. Written as DNA, the CDR3 is TGCAGCGTCCAATTTTTTGAACAGGGGGCGCGGAGCTTGAACACTGGAGCTTTCTTT. The chain carries TRBV29-1 and TRBJ1-1; 9 positions agree with TRBD1. The CDR3 spans 19 residues. Germline lookup yields CDR1 SQVTM and CDR2 ANQGSEA.

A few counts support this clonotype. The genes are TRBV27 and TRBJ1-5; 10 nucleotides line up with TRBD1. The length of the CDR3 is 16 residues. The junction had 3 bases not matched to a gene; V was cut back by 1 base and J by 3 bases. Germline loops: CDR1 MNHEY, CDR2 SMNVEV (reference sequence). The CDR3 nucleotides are TGTGCCAGCAGTTTATTGACAGGGGGCTCCAATCAGCCCCAGCATTTT. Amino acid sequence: CASSLLTGGSNQPQHF.

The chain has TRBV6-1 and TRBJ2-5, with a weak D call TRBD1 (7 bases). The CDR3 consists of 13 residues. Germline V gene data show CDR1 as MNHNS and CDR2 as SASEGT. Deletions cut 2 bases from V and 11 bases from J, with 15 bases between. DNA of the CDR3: TGTGCCAGCAGTGAATGGGGCAGGGGGGAGCAGTACTTC. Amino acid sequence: CASSEWGRGEQYF.

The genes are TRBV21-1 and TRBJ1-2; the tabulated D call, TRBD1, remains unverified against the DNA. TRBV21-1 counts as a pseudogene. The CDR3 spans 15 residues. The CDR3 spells CASIPEAPIVCGYTF. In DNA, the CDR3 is TGTGCCAGCATCCCCGAGGCGCCCATAGTGTGTGGCTACACCTTC.

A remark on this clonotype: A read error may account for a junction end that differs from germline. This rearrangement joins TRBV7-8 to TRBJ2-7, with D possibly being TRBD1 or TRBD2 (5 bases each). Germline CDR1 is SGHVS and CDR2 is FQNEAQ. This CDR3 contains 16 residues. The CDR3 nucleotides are TGTGCCAGCAGCACCATACCGGGACGGAGCTCCTACGAGAAGTACTTC. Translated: CASSTIPGRSSYEKYF. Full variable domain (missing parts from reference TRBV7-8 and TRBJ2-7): GAGVSQSPRYKVAKRGQDVALRCDPISGHVSLFWYQQALGQGPEFLTYFQNEAQLDKSGLPSDRFFAERPEGSVSTLKIQRTQQEDSAVYLCASSTIPGRSSYEKYFGPGTRLTVT.

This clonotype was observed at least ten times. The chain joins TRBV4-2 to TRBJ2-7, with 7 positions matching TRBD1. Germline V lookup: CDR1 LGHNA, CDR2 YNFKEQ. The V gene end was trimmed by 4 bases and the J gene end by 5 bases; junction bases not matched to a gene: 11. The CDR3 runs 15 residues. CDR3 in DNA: TGTGCCAGCAGCCCCCGCCGGGACAGATCTGACGAGCAGTACTTC. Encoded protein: CASSPRRDRSDEQYF.

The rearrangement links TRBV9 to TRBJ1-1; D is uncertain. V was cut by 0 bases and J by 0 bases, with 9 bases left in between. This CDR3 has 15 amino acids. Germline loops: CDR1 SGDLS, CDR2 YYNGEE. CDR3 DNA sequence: TGTGCCAGCAGCGTAGGAGGTCCCCTGAACACTGAAGCTTTCTTT. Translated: CASSVGGPLNTEAFF.

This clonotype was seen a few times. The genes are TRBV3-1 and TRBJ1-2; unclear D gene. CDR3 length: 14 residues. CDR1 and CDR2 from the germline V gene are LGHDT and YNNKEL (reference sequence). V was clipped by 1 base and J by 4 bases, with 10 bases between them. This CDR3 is CASSQAQRSYGYTF. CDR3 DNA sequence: TGTGCCAGCAGCCAAGCGCAGCGTTCCTATGGCTACACCTTC.

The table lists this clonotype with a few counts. CDR3 residues: CASSYSGSGYQETQYF. Written as DNA, the CDR3 is TGCGCCAGCAGCTACTCCGGCTCCGGGTACCAAGAGACCCAGTACTTC. V and J are TRBV5-1 and TRBJ2-5; D remains ambiguous. The V end was cut by 3 bases, the J end by 0 bases, with 15 bases between. In germline, CDR1 is SGHRS, CDR2 YFSETQ. The CDR3 has 16 residues. Looking up the rest from reference TRBV5-1 and TRBJ2-5 gives the full variable domain: KAGVTQTPRYLIKTRGQQVTLSCSPISGHRSVSWYQQTPGQGLQFLFEYFSETQRNKGNFPGRFSGRQFSNSRSEMNVSTLELGDSALYLCASSYSGSGYQETQYFGPGTRLLVL.

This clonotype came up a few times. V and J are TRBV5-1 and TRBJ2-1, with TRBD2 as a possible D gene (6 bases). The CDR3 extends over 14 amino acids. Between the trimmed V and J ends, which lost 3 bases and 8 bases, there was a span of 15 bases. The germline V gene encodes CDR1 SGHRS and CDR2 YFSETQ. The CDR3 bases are TGCGCCAGCAGCTCGGGACTGCGGAGCGATGAGCAGTTCTTC. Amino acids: CASSSGLRSDEQFF.

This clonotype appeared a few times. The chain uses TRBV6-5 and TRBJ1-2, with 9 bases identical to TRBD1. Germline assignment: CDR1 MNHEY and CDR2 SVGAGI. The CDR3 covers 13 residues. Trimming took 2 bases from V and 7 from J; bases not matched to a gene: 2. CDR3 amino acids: CASSYGTGLGYTF. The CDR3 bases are TGTGCCAGCAGTTACGGGACAGGGCTTGGCTACACCTTC.

The CDR3 spells CASSLMAGGTDTQYF. DNA of the CDR3: TGTGCCAGCAGCTTAATGGCGGGGGGCACAGATACGCAGTATTTT. This chain uses TRBV7-2 with TRBJ2-3; 7 bases line up with TRBD2. Unmatched junction bases numbered 3, after V lost 2 bases and J lost 1 base. Germline lookup yields CDR1 SGHTA and CDR2 FQGNSA. The CDR3 loop spans 15 amino acids.

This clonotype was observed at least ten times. The CDR3 reads CASSLDRWNGYTF. Here the CDR3 DNA reads TGTGCCAGCAGCTTGGACAGGTGGAATGGCTACACCTTC. This chain links TRBV5-6 with TRBJ1-2; weak D call: TRBD1 (5 bases). The CDR3 runs 13 residues. Deletions cut 0 bases from V and 6 bases from J, with 9 bases between. Germline assignment: CDR1 SGHDT and CDR2 YYEEEE.

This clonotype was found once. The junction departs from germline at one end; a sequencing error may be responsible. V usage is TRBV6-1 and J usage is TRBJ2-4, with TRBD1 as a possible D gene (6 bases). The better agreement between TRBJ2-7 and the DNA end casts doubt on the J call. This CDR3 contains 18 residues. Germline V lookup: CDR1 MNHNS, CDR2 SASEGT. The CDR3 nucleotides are TGTGTCAGCAGGGGCCACAGGGATCGGGGTGAGCCCTTCTACGAGCAGTACTTC. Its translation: CVSRGHRDRGEPFYEQYF.

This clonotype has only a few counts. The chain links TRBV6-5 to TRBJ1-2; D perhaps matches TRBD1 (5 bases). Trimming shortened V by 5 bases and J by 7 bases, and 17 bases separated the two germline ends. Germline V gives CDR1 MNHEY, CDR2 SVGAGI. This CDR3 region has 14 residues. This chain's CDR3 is CASSPSFGTRGYTF. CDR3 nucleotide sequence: TGTGCCAGCAGTCCATCCTTCGGGACTCGTGGCTACACCTTC.

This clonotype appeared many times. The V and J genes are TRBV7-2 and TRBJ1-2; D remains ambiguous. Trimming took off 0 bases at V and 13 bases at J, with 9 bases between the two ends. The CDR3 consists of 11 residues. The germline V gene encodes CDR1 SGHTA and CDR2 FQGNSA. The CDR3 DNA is TGTGCCAGCAGCTTAGCTCGGGTCCGCACCTTC. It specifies CASSLARVRTF. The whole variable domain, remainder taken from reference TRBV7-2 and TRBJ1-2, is GAGVSQSPSNKVTEKGKDVELRCDPISGHTALYWYRQSLGQGLEFLIYFQGNSAPDKSGLPSDRFSAERTGGSVSTLTIQRTQQEDSAVYLCASSLARVRTFGSGTRLTVV.